This entry lists 21 T cell receptor beta chains sequenced from one sample in a study of T cell clonality in common variable immunodeficiency. Broader study findings: Reportedly, TCR beta sequences from common variable immunodeficiency showed fewer deletions and N-nucleotide insertions.

Their target antigens are unknown. The protocol was immunoSEQ multiplex PCR, while the TCRdb copy is restricted to in-frame clones and leaves out a portion. This sample comprises about 33,000 clones, none seen once only. The sample comprised peripheral blood mononuclear cells. Receptors were obtained from a human donor with common variable immunodeficiency.

On this clone: The read terminates 3 residues ahead of where the CDR3 ends, so the germline J gene completes it. The gene calls are TRBV2 and TRBJ1-3; D is unclear. The V and J ends lost 5 bases and 0 bases respectively, with 11 bases between them. This CDR3 contains 15 residues. The germline CDR1 and CDR2 sequences are SNHLY and FYNNEI. CDR3 protein: CASSQPGSSGNTIYF. CDR3 DNA, as far as it was read: TGTGCCAGCAGTCAGCCGGGGAGCTCTGGAAACACC.

A word on this clone: The read falls 3 residues short of the CDR3 end, and the missing part is taken from the germline J gene. The chain links TRBV2 to TRBJ2-5; a weak D match, TRBD1 (6 bases). V lost 5 bases and J lost 2, with 18 bases in between. This CDR3 comprises 16 residues. Per the germline V gene, CDR1 is SNHLY and CDR2 is FYNNEI. The part of the CDR3 DNA that was read is TGTGCCAGCAGTCTCCTACGCGGACAGATTCAAGAGACC. Amino acids: CASSLLRGQIQET. The CDR3 in its entirety is CASSLLRGQIQETQYF.

This clone was seen ten or more times. The read finishes 3 residues shy of the CDR3 end, and the germline J gene is used to complete it. The gene calls are TRBV30 and TRBJ1-4; tentative D call: TRBD1 (5 bases). The germline CDR1 and CDR2 sequences are GTSNPN and SVGIG (reference sequence). The CDR3 runs to 14 residues. The germline V and J ends were trimmed by 0 bases and 5 bases, with 10 bases remaining between them. CDR3: CAWSVDSQNEKLFF. The covered CDR3 bases are TGTGCCTGGAGTGTAGACAGCCAGAATGAAAAA.

This clone has a count of ten or more. The observed sequence ends 3 residues before the CDR3 terminus, with the missing tail filled in from the germline J gene. The rearrangement joins TRBV6-2 or TRBV6-3 to TRBJ1-1; 10 bases align to TRBD1. The CDR3 consists of 16 residues. V shed 5 bases, J shed 6 bases, and the junction held 12 bases outside the gene matches. The germline V gene encodes CDR1 MNHEY and CDR2 SVGEGT. CDR3: CASSDRQGAGMAEAFF. The sequenced CDR3 bases are TGTGCCAGCAGTGACCGACAGGGGGCAGGTATGGCTGAA.

This clone was seen a few times. Coverage ceases 3 residues before the CDR3 finishes, and the germline J gene fills in the end. This chain links TRBV18 with TRBJ1-5; D possibly corresponds to TRBD1 (5 bases). CDR1 and CDR2 from the germline V gene are KGHSH and LQKENI. The ends were cut back, 2 bases at V and 3 bases at J, with 11 bases in the middle. The CDR3 runs to 15 residues. The part of the CDR3 DNA that was read is TGTGCCAGCTCACCAGCCCCAGGGCCCAATCAGCCC. Its protein product is CASSPAPGPNQP. The entire CDR3 sequence reads CASSPAPGPNQPQHF.

With regard to this clone: Read data end 3 residues before the CDR3 end; the end is taken from the germline J gene. The chain is built from TRBV7-6 and TRBJ1-5; no definite D call. CDR1 and CDR2 (germline): SGHVS, FNYEAQ. The CDR3 is 13 residues long. Trimming shortened V by 5 bases and J by 9 bases, and 14 bases separated the two germline ends. This CDR3 reads CASSTRLGRPQHF. CDR3 bases read: TGTGCCAGCAGCACGCGACTTGGCCGGCCC.

This clone was detected only a few times. Read sequence stops 3 residues before the CDR3 end, and the germline J gene provides the missing end. The V gene is TRBV30, the J gene TRBJ1-1; D is possibly TRBD1 (6 bases). Germline V gene lookup returns CDR1 GTSNPN and CDR2 SVGIG (reference sequence). CDR3 length equals 13 residues. V was cut by 4 bases and J by 3 bases, with 12 bases left in between. The CDR3: CAWTQGRDTEAFF. CDR3 DNA (partial): TGTGCCTGGACACAGGGTAGAGACACTGAA.

This clone was observed many times. The read terminates 3 residues before the CDR3 end, so the remaining end is supplied by the germline J gene. V is TRBV7-2 and J is TRBJ2-3, with 9 bases that match TRBD2. Germline V gene lookup returns CDR1 SGHTA and CDR2 FQGNSA. V trimming: 6 bases; J trimming: 1 base; junction bases outside the gene matches: 5. This CDR3 has 15 residues. The CDR3: CASSRWTSGTDTQYF. The sequenced part of the CDR3 DNA is TGTGCCAGCAGTCGCTGGACTAGCGGCACAGATACG.

With respect to this clone: The CDR3 is cut off 3 residues early in the read; its end comes from the germline J gene. V usage is TRBV7-8 and J usage is TRBJ1-1; D not certain. V dropped 4 bases and J dropped 0 bases, with 9 bases sitting between them. This CDR3 is 14 amino acids long. Germline V CDR1 and CDR2: SGHVS, FQNEAQ. The DNA read from the CDR3 is TGTGCCAGCAGCTCCATCCAGATGAACACTGAA. This codes for CASSSIQMNTE. The full CDR3 protein reads CASSSIQMNTEAFF.

This clone was detected ten times or more. Read coverage stops 3 residues before the CDR3 terminus; the germline J gene supplies the remainder. V and J are TRBV4-1 and TRBJ2-1; D possibly corresponds to TRBD2 (5 bases). Germline V gene data show CDR1 as MGHRA and CDR2 as YSYEKL. V gave up 1 base and J gave up 0 bases, with 7 bases separating them. CDR3 length: 15 amino acids. CDR3 sequence reads: CASSQGSDSYNEQFF. CDR3 bases read: TGCGCCAGCAGCCAAGGTAGCGACTCCTACAATGAG.

In regard to this clone: The read comes to an end 3 residues before the CDR3 does, leaving the germline J gene to fill in the end. The chain carries TRBV2 and TRBJ1-3, with 8 bases identical to TRBD1. V shed 8 bases, J shed 5 bases, and the junction held 2 bases outside the gene matches. The V gene's germline CDR1 is SNHLY and CDR2 FYNNEI. CDR3 length equals 12 residues. Partial CDR3 DNA: TGTGCCAGCGGACAGGGAAGAAACACC. Its protein is CASGQGRNT. The CDR3 reads in full as CASGQGRNTIYF.

This clone was counted many times. The missing CDR3 end, 3 residues past where the read stops, is filled in from the germline J gene. The chain has TRBV5-1 and TRBJ2-2; 9 bases agree with TRBD1. The J segment lost 1 base and the V segment lost 3 bases, leaving 7 bases of the junction unmatched. Germline V CDR1 and CDR2: SGHRS, YFSETQ. The CDR3 is 17 amino acids. The sequenced CDR3 bases are TGCGCCAGCAGCTCCAAGAAGACAGGGGGGAACACCGGGGAG. As protein: CASSSKKTGGNTGE. The full CDR3 is CASSSKKTGGNTGELFF.

In its sample, this clone was seen a few times. The read ends 3 residues early relative to the CDR3; the germline J gene fills the gap. The chain links TRBV7-9 to TRBJ1-2, with 8 positions matching TRBD1. V shed 5 bases, J shed 7 bases, and the junction held 6 bases outside the gene matches. Germline V gene sequence: CDR1 SEHNR, CDR2 FQNEAQ (reference sequence). This CDR3 comprises 13 residues. CDR3: CASSPLTGAGYTF. The DNA read from the CDR3 is TGTGCCAGCAGCCCTCTGACAGGGGCTGGC.

This clone was found many times. The DNA read from the CDR3 is TGCGCCAGCAGCTTGGCCAAACGGGGGGCCGGTCCCCAAGAGACC. Translation: CASSLAKRGAGPQET. The whole CDR3 protein is CASSLAKRGAGPQETQYF. The rearrangement links TRBV5-1 to TRBJ2-5; D is possibly TRBD2 (7 bases). The CDR3 end is not reached by the read, which stops 3 residues before it; the germline J gene fills it in. The length of the CDR3 is 18 residues. Germline CDR1 and CDR2: SGHRS and YFSETQ. V shed 0 bases and J shed 1 base, with 19 bases lying between them.

CDR3 DNA (partial): TGCGCCAGCAGCCAAAACAGGGCTAGCACAGATACG. Protein: CASSQNRASTDT. The full CDR3 protein reads CASSQNRASTDTQYF. The J gene is TRBJ2-3, the V gene TRBV5-1; tentatively, D is TRBD1 (6 bases). The read comes to an end 3 residues before the CDR3 does, leaving the germline J gene to fill in the end. Germline CDR1 SGHRS, CDR2 YFSETQ. This CDR3 is 15 amino acids long. Trimming cost V 4 bases and J 0 bases, with 12 bases left between them.

This clone was seen a few times. The read falls 3 residues short of the CDR3 end, and the missing part is taken from the germline J gene. This chain connects TRBV2 to TRBJ2-2; no clear D. The germline gives CDR1 SNHLY, CDR2 FYNNEI. CDR3 length: 17 residues. Trimming removed 1 base from V and 5 bases from J, with 17 bases in between. The covered CDR3 bases are TGTGCCAGCAGTGAAGAAGGGCAGATCATACGGACCGGGGAG. The encoded protein is CASSEEGQIIRTGE. The entire CDR3 reads CASSEEGQIIRTGELFF.

This clone has a count of ten or more. The CDR3 end lies 3 residues beyond the end of the read and is filled in from the germline J gene. The chain is built from TRBV18 and TRBJ2-7; D possibly corresponds to TRBD2 (6 bases). With 6 bases removed from V and 4 bases from J, the gap between germline ends came to 19 bases. CDR3 length equals 15 residues. Germline V gene data show CDR1 as KGHSH and CDR2 as LQKENI. The CDR3 bases that were read are TGTGCCAGCTCTTCCAGCGGGCTTGGCCCTTACGAG. It codes for CASSSSGLGPYE. The full CDR3 reads CASSSSGLGPYEQYF.

Concerning this clone itself: The sequence runs out 3 residues before the end of the CDR3; the remainder is reconstructed from the germline J gene. The gene calls are TRBV18 and TRBJ2-3; 13 bases align to TRBD2. The CDR3 is made up of 18 amino acids. Germline CDR1 is KGHSH and CDR2 is LQKENI. Unmatched junction bases numbered 7, after V lost 0 bases and J lost 4 bases. This chain's CDR3 is CASSPPTSGGAGADTQYF. The CDR3 bases that were read are TGTGCCAGCTCACCACCTACTAGCGGGGGGGCCGGGGCAGATACG.

This clone was observed many times. Read data end 3 residues before the CDR3 end; the end is taken from the germline J gene. This chain joins TRBV20-1 and TRBJ1-6; 7 bases match TRBD1. Germline V gives CDR1 DFQATT, CDR2 SNEGSKA (reference sequence). This CDR3 contains 16 residues. The ends lost 0 bases at V and 5 bases at J; junction bases unmatched: 7. The CDR3: CSARDLTGINNSPLHF. Partial CDR3 DNA: TGCAGTGCTAGAGATCTGACAGGGATTAATAATTCACCC.

This clone was detected only a few times. The read terminates 3 residues ahead of where the CDR3 ends, so the germline J gene completes it. V gene TRBV19 combines with J gene TRBJ2-2; possible D gene TRBD1, 5 bases. The ends were cut back, 7 bases at V and 8 bases at J, with 14 bases in the middle. The germline V gene encodes CDR1 LNHDA and CDR2 SQIVND (reference sequence). The CDR3 runs to 13 residues. CDR3: CASTSLPGGELFF. The covered CDR3 bases are TGTGCCAGTACGAGTCTACCAGGGGGGGAG. Full variable domain (remainder filled in from reference TRBV19 and TRBJ2-2): DGGITQSPKYLFRKEGQNVTLSCEQNLNHDAMYWYRQDPGQGLRLIYYSQIVNDFQKGDIAEGYSVSREKKESFPLTVTSAQKNPTAFYLCASTSLPGGELFFGEGSRLTVL.

Regarding this clone: The read ends 3 residues early relative to the CDR3; the germline J gene fills the gap. This rearrangement joins TRBV2 to TRBJ1-2; 10 nucleotides align to TRBD1. The germline gives CDR1 SNHLY, CDR2 FYNNEI. The CDR3 covers 14 residues. The CDR3 reads CASSGGQGIQGYTF. Partial CDR3 DNA: TGTGCCAGCAGCGGGGGACAGGGGATACAGGGC.